This is a list of T cell receptor beta chains from one sample in a study of CD8+CD57+ T cells in acquired aplastic anemia. From the reads, TCRdb called clonotypes with MiXCR, one entry per CDR3 protein. The sample has 65,000 to 85,000 distinct CDR3 sequences, roughly half seen once. The sequenced sample was sorted CD4+, CD8+, or CD8+CD57+ T cells (not recorded which) from PBMCs. These receptors all come from a human donor in good health, serving as a control. Both conserved end residues are part of each CDR3. D genes are given only for firm matches. Only part of the rows carry a size: once, few, many, or a class if the clone is expanded.

j_call: TRBJ2-4
v_call: TRBV7-9
clone_size: many
d_call: NA
cdr3_aa: CASSFHDSDKNIQYF
cdr3_nt: TGTGCCAGCAGCTTCCATGACAGTGATAAAAACATTCAGTACTTC

j_call: TRBJ1-2
v_call: TRBV7-2
clone_size: NA
d_call: TRBD1
cdr3_aa: CASSVGDRGGYTF
cdr3_nt: TGTGCCAGCAGCGTTGGGGACAGGGGTGGCTACACCTTC

j_call: TRBJ1-2
v_call: TRBV20-1
clone_size: NA
d_call: NA
cdr3_aa: CSATTGLTRNYGYTF
cdr3_nt: TGCAGTGCGACCACCGGACTCACTCGTAACTATGGCTACACCTTC

j_call: TRBJ2-7
v_call: TRBV7-8
clone_size: NA
d_call: TRBD1
cdr3_aa: CASSLKDRELYEQYF
cdr3_nt: TGTGCCAGCAGCTTGAAAGACAGGGAACTCTACGAGCAGTACTTC

j_call: TRBJ1-6
v_call: TRBV6-1
clone_size: medium-sized
d_call: NA
cdr3_aa: CASSGQENSPLHF
cdr3_nt: TGTGCCAGCAGTGGACAGGAGAATTCACCCCTCCACTTT

j_call: TRBJ2-1
v_call: TRBV5-1
clone_size: many
d_call: NA
cdr3_aa: CASRGTLYNEQFF
cdr3_nt: TGCGCCAGCAGAGGGACTCTATACAATGAGCAGTTCTTC

j_call: TRBJ2-3
v_call: TRBV29-1
clone_size: NA
d_call: NA
cdr3_aa: CSGDITVTDTQYF
cdr3_nt: TGCAGCGGAGATATAACGGTCACAGATACGCAGTATTTT

j_call: TRBJ1-5
v_call: TRBV2
clone_size: few
d_call: NA
cdr3_aa: CASRLQGNQPQHF
cdr3_nt: TGTGCCAGCAGGCTACAGGGCAATCAGCCCCAGCATTTT

j_call: TRBJ2-5
v_call: TRBV7-9
clone_size: NA
d_call: TRBD2
cdr3_aa: CASSWRTSGGETQYF
cdr3_nt: TGTGCCAGCAGCTGGCGGACTAGCGGGGGAGAGACCCAGTACTTC

j_call: TRBJ2-7
v_call: TRBV25-1
clone_size: NA
d_call: NA
cdr3_aa: CASSEGGWGEQYF
cdr3_nt: TGTGCCAGCAGTGAGGGGGGATGGGGCGAGCAGTACTTC

j_call: TRBJ2-7
v_call: TRBV12-3/TRBV12-4
clone_size: NA
d_call: TRBD1
cdr3_aa: CASSPGQGARNEQYF
cdr3_nt: TGTGCCAGCAGTCCCGGACAGGGGGCTAGGAACGAGCAGTACTTC

j_call: TRBJ2-1
v_call: TRBV6-5
clone_size: many
d_call: TRBD2
cdr3_aa: CASSPSGRANNEQFF
cdr3_nt: TGTGCCAGCAGTCCCAGCGGGAGGGCCAACAATGAGCAGTTCTTC

j_call: TRBJ1-2
v_call: TRBV30
clone_size: many
d_call: NA
cdr3_aa: CAWLDRLLGYTF
cdr3_nt: TGTGCCTGGTTAGACAGGCTCCTTGGCTACACCTTC

j_call: TRBJ1-6
v_call: TRBV4-1
clone_size: NA
d_call: NA
cdr3_aa: CASSQGGGQAGSPLHF
cdr3_nt: TGCGCCAGCAGCCAAGGAGGGGGGCAGGCGGGATCACCCCTCCACTTT

j_call: TRBJ1-1
v_call: TRBV24-1
clone_size: few
d_call: NA
cdr3_aa: CATSTVSEGGTEAFF
cdr3_nt: TGTGCCACCAGTACGGTGAGCGAAGGAGGCACTGAAGCTTTCTTT

j_call: TRBJ2-1
v_call: TRBV20-1
clone_size: few
d_call: TRBD1
cdr3_aa: CSAREFRGRHEQFF
cdr3_nt: TGCAGTGCTAGAGAGTTCAGGGGGCGGCATGAGCAGTTCTTC

j_call: TRBJ1-1
v_call: TRBV29-1
clone_size: NA
d_call: NA
cdr3_aa: CSVSLHPMNTEAFF
cdr3_nt: TGCAGCGTTTCGCTTCACCCCATGAACACTGAAGCTTTCTTT

j_call: TRBJ2-7
v_call: TRBV24-1
clone_size: NA
d_call: NA
cdr3_aa: CATSSGPSYEQYF
cdr3_nt: TGTGCCACCAGCAGTGGCCCGAGCTACGAGCAGTACTTC

j_call: TRBJ1-5
v_call: TRBV6-1
clone_size: many
d_call: NA
cdr3_aa: CASSVAGNQPQHF
cdr3_nt: TGTGCCAGCAGTGTGGCGGGCAATCAGCCCCAGCATTTT

j_call: TRBJ2-2
v_call: TRBV15
clone_size: many
d_call: NA
cdr3_aa: CATRDYRGTGELFF
cdr3_nt: TGTGCCACCAGGGACTACAGGGGCACCGGGGAGCTGTTTTTT

j_call: TRBJ2-1
v_call: TRBV7-6
clone_size: many
d_call: NA
cdr3_aa: CASSNRGRDSGYNEQFF
cdr3_nt: TGTGCCAGCAGCAATAGGGGTCGAGACAGTGGCTACAATGAGCAGTTCTTC

j_call: TRBJ2-7
v_call: TRBV29-1
clone_size: NA
d_call: TRBD1
cdr3_aa: CSVEVSWTGGRNSYEQYF
cdr3_nt: TGCAGCGTTGAAGTTTCCTGGACAGGGGGAAGAAACTCCTACGAGCAGTACTTC